The rows below give T cell receptor beta chains drawn from one sample of a study of response to subunit inactivated influenza vaccine. One entry per CDR3 protein results from TCRdb running MiXCR on the RT-PCR reads. The sample consists of about 780,000 distinct CDR3 sequences, approximately 17% of them appearing once. Sequencing was performed on PBMCs from blood, taken approximately 5 days after vaccination. These receptor sequences come from a man over 45 who received an inactivated influenza vaccine. The CDR3 runs from the conserved cysteine through the conserved F or W. Each record gives: CDR3 length, J gene, D gene, clone size, V gene, CDR3 DNA, CDR3 protein. The D gene is left open where the match is weak. Not all rows give a size; the values are once, few, many and, for expanded clones, a class.

CDR3 length: 15
J gene: TRBJ1-6
D gene: NA
clone size: few
V gene: TRBV25-1
CDR3 DNA: TGTGCCAGCAGTGAGTCTCGACGGACAAATTCACCCCTCCACTTT
CDR3 protein: CASSESRRTNSPLHF

CDR3 length: 15
J gene: TRBJ2-2
D gene: NA
clone size: few
V gene: TRBV28
CDR3 DNA: TGTGCCAGCAGTCGAGCTAGCAAGTGGCCCGGGGAGCTGTTTTTT
CDR3 protein: CASSRASKWPGELFF

CDR3 length: 12
J gene: TRBJ1-5
D gene: TRBD1
clone size: many
V gene: TRBV12-3/TRBV12-4
CDR3 DNA: TGTGCCGACGGACAGGGTCGACAGCCCCAGCATTTT
CDR3 protein: CADGQGRQPQHF

CDR3 length: 13
J gene: TRBJ1-3
D gene: NA
clone size: NA
V gene: TRBV3-1
CDR3 DNA: TGTGCCAGCAACGTGGGGAAGGGTTCCACCATATATTTT
CDR3 protein: CASNVGKGSTIYF

CDR3 length: 16
J gene: TRBJ1-3
D gene: TRBD1
clone size: few
V gene: TRBV4-1
CDR3 DNA: TGCGCCAGCAGCCTCGATCGACAGGGACCCGGAAACACCATATATTTT
CDR3 protein: CASSLDRQGPGNTIYF

CDR3 length: 11
J gene: TRBJ1-3
D gene: NA
clone size: NA
V gene: TRBV20-1
CDR3 DNA: TGCAGTGCTAGAGATGGGGGGCGCGGGGTTTTT
CDR3 protein: CSARDGGRGVF

CDR3 length: 15
J gene: TRBJ1-5
D gene: TRBD1
clone size: NA
V gene: TRBV6-1
CDR3 DNA: TGTGCCAGCAGACTTACAGGGGACCGGAATCAGCCCCAGCATTTT
CDR3 protein: CASRLTGDRNQPQHF

CDR3 length: 15
J gene: TRBJ2-7
D gene: NA
clone size: NA
V gene: TRBV29-1
CDR3 DNA: TGCAGCGTTGAAGATTGGAAAGGGGACCCCTACGAGCAGTACTTC
CDR3 protein: CSVEDWKGDPYEQYF

CDR3 length: 16
J gene: TRBJ2-2
D gene: NA
clone size: NA
V gene: TRBV12-3/TRBV12-4
CDR3 DNA: TGTGCCAGCACCCGTCGAGGAGCTAAGAACACCGGGGAGCTGTTTTTT
CDR3 protein: CASTRRGAKNTGELFF

CDR3 length: 16
J gene: TRBJ2-7
D gene: NA
clone size: few
V gene: TRBV7-6
CDR3 DNA: TGTGCCAGCAGCCTTACTCGGGACTCGAGCTCCTACGAGCAGTACTTC
CDR3 protein: CASSLTRDSSSYEQYF

CDR3 length: 14
J gene: TRBJ1-2
D gene: NA
clone size: NA
V gene: TRBV29-1
CDR3 DNA: TGCAGCGCCACAGGTCGGCAGGGATCCTATGGCTACACCTTC
CDR3 protein: CSATGRQGSYGYTF

CDR3 length: 14
J gene: TRBJ2-7
D gene: NA
clone size: many
V gene: TRBV20-1
CDR3 DNA: TGCAGTGCTAGAGACAGGGTACTATCCTACGAGCAGTACTTC
CDR3 protein: CSARDRVLSYEQYF

CDR3 length: 15
J gene: TRBJ2-3
D gene: NA
clone size: few
V gene: TRBV15
CDR3 DNA: TGTGCCACCAGCAGAGATTGGCGGGGCTCAGATACGCAGTATTTT
CDR3 protein: CATSRDWRGSDTQYF

CDR3 length: 18
J gene: TRBJ2-1
D gene: TRBD2
clone size: few
V gene: TRBV20-1
CDR3 DNA: TGCAGTGCTAGGGAAAGTGGAATAACTAGCGGGAGGATAAATGAGCAGTTCTTC
CDR3 protein: CSARESGITSGRINEQFF

CDR3 length: 21
J gene: TRBJ2-1
D gene: TRBD2
clone size: few
V gene: TRBV7-3
CDR3 DNA: TGTGCCAGCAGCTTAATATCGGCGTCGGCTAGCGGGAGGAGATCCTACAATGAGCAGTTCTTC
CDR3 protein: CASSLISASASGRRSYNEQFF

CDR3 length: 14
J gene: TRBJ2-7
D gene: NA
clone size: NA
V gene: TRBV20-1
CDR3 DNA: TGCAGTGCTAGACGGGAGAGGCGAGGCGACGAGCAGTACTTC
CDR3 protein: CSARRERRGDEQYF

CDR3 length: 14
J gene: TRBJ2-3
D gene: TRBD1
clone size: NA
V gene: TRBV11-3
CDR3 DNA: TGTGCCAGCAGCTTGGGCAGGGGGACAGATACGCGGTATTTT
CDR3 protein: CASSLGRGTDTRYF

CDR3 length: 13
J gene: TRBJ2-3
D gene: NA
clone size: few
V gene: TRBV12-3/TRBV12-4
CDR3 DNA: TGTGCCAGCCAAGGGGTACTAGCAGATACGCAGTATTTT
CDR3 protein: CASQGVLADTQYF

CDR3 length: 13
J gene: TRBJ2-1
D gene: NA
clone size: NA
V gene: TRBV30
CDR3 DNA: TGTGCCTGGAAGTTCGGGTCTTACAATGAGCAGTTCTTC
CDR3 protein: CAWKFGSYNEQFF

CDR3 length: 16
J gene: TRBJ2-1
D gene: TRBD2
clone size: few
V gene: TRBV20-1
CDR3 DNA: TGCAGTGCTAGAGATGGCTCTGGGACTAGCGGGAATGAGCAGTTCTTC
CDR3 protein: CSARDGSGTSGNEQFF

CDR3 length: 16
J gene: TRBJ2-2
D gene: TRBD1
clone size: NA
V gene: TRBV29-1
CDR3 DNA: TGCAGCGTTGAAGATCGAGGACAGGGCAACACCGGGGAGCTGTTTTTT
CDR3 protein: CSVEDRGQGNTGELFF

CDR3 length: 14
J gene: TRBJ1-6
D gene: NA
clone size: NA
V gene: TRBV4-2
CDR3 DNA: TGTGCCAGCAGCCAAGAGGCGGATAATTCACCCCTCCACTTT
CDR3 protein: CASSQEADNSPLHF

CDR3 length: 18
J gene: TRBJ2-2
D gene: TRBD2
clone size: many
V gene: TRBV20-1
CDR3 DNA: TGCAGTGCTAGATTAAGACTAGCGGGGCCTCCGAACACCGGGGAGCTGTTTTTT
CDR3 protein: CSARLRLAGPPNTGELFF

CDR3 length: 13
J gene: TRBJ2-1
D gene: TRBD2
clone size: NA
V gene: TRBV24-1
CDR3 DNA: TGTGCCACCAGTGACTTTAGCGGGACTGAGCAGTTCTTC
CDR3 protein: CATSDFSGTEQFF

CDR3 length: 15
J gene: TRBJ1-5
D gene: NA
clone size: NA
V gene: TRBV12-3/TRBV12-4
CDR3 DNA: TGTGCCAGCACCCCCAGGCGAGGAATCAATCAGCCCCAGCATTTT
CDR3 protein: CASTPRRGINQPQHF

CDR3 length: 16
J gene: TRBJ2-7
D gene: TRBD1
clone size: NA
V gene: TRBV12-3/TRBV12-4
CDR3 DNA: TGTGCCAGCAGTTTATACAGGGGGGTCTTCGGTTCCGAGCAGTACTTC
CDR3 protein: CASSLYRGVFGSEQYF

CDR3 length: 16
J gene: TRBJ2-5
D gene: TRBD2
clone size: NA
V gene: TRBV5-6
CDR3 DNA: TGTGCCAGCAGCTTGGTGGGACTAGCGGGAGAAGAGACCCAGTACTTC
CDR3 protein: CASSLVGLAGEETQYF

CDR3 length: 15
J gene: TRBJ2-1
D gene: TRBD1
clone size: many
V gene: TRBV5-1
CDR3 DNA: TGCGCCAGCAGTCCCGGGACAGTAGGCTGGAATGAGCAGTTCTTC
CDR3 protein: CASSPGTVGWNEQFF

CDR3 length: 16
J gene: TRBJ2-1
D gene: NA
clone size: NA
V gene: TRBV7-2
CDR3 DNA: TGTGCCAGCAGCTCGCAAGGTGGGGGGACGAACAATGAGCAGTTCTTC
CDR3 protein: CASSSQGGGTNNEQFF

CDR3 length: 14
J gene: TRBJ2-7
D gene: NA
clone size: few
V gene: TRBV10-3
CDR3 DNA: TGTGCCATCAGTGACCTTCTAGGGTCCTACGAGCAGTACTTC
CDR3 protein: CAISDLLGSYEQYF

CDR3 length: 12
J gene: TRBJ1-5
D gene: NA
clone size: many
V gene: TRBV12-3/TRBV12-4
CDR3 DNA: TGTGCCAGCAGGGGACCAATATCGGCCCAGCATTTT
CDR3 protein: CASRGPISAQHF

CDR3 length: 10
J gene: TRBJ2-7
D gene: NA
clone size: many
V gene: TRBV29-1
CDR3 DNA: TGCAGCGTCCTAAGCTACGAGCAGTACTTC
CDR3 protein: CSVLSYEQYF